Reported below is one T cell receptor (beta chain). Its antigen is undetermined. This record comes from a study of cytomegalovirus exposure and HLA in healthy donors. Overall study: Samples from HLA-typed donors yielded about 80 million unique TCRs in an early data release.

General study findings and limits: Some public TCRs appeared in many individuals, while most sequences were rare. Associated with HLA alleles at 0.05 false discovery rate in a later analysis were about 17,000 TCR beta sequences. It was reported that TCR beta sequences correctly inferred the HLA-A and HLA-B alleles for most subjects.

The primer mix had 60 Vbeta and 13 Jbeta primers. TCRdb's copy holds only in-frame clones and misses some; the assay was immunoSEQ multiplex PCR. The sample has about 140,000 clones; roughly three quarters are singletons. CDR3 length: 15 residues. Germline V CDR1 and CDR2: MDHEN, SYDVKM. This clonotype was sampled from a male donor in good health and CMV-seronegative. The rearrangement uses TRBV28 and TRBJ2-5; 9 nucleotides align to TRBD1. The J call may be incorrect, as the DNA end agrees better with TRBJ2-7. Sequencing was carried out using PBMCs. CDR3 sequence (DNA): TGTGCCAGCAGTTTAGGGGACAGGGTTACCTACGAGCAGTACTTC. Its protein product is CASSLGDRVTYEQYF.